A single sample is the source of the 29 T cell receptor beta chains below, sequenced in a study of T-cell reconstitution after alpha-beta-depleted transplantation in children. Construction of the TCRbeta library involved unique molecular identifiers. TCRdb reanalysed the PCR reads using MiXCR and keeps one entry per CDR3 protein. The sample yields about 980,000 distinct CDR3 sequences, about 30% seen once. Sequences were derived from PBMCs, mostly from graft donor cells, sampled 360 days after TCRalphabeta/CD19-depleted stem cell transplant. The receptors were gathered from a boy in the first two years of life who had a stem cell transplant for SCID, so the T cells may come from the graft donor.

This clonotype was seen a few times. The chain employs TRBV6-1 and TRBJ2-7; 7 nucleotides align to TRBD1. This CDR3 is 14 amino acids long. V lost 5 bases, J lost 4 bases, and 8 bases stayed unmatched. CDR1 is MNHNS, CDR2 SASEGT, per germline. The CDR3 region has the DNA TGTGCCAGCAGTAAGACAGGGATGGGGTACGAGCAGTACTTC. Translation: CASSKTGMGYEQYF.

The rearrangement joins TRBV6-2 or TRBV6-3 to TRBJ2-1; tentatively, D is TRBD2 (6 bases). Trimming took off 2 bases at V and 4 bases at J, with 9 bases between the two ends. The CDR3 is 14 residues long. Germline CDR1 MNHEY, CDR2 SVGEGT. The CDR3 is CASSYGRIYNEQFF. CDR3 coding DNA: TGTGCCAGCAGTTACGGGAGGATTTACAATGAGCAGTTCTTC.

The chain is built from TRBV6-1 and TRBJ2-3; D gene unclear. Germline-derived CDR1 and CDR2 are MNHNS and SASEGT. V lost 5 bases, J lost 6 bases, and 12 bases lay in between. The CDR3 has 13 residues. The DNA for the CDR3 is TGTGCCAGCAGTCGGCGACGGAAGGATACGCAGTATTTT. Residues: CASSRRRKDTQYF.

This clonotype was counted a few times. The V call is TRBV7-9, the J call TRBJ1-4; no definite D call. CDR1 is SEHNR, CDR2 FQNEAQ, per germline (reference sequence). The CDR3 contains 15 residues. The ends were cut back, 3 bases at V and 0 bases at J, with 8 bases in the middle. In nucleotides, the CDR3 is TGTGCCAGCAGCTTTTGGATTGCAACTAATGAAAAACTGTTTTTT. This sequence encodes CASSFWIATNEKLFF.

The chain links TRBV18 to TRBJ2-5, with 7 bases that match TRBD2. The CDR3 has 17 residues. After removal of 0 bases from V and 2 bases from J, the junction contained 9 bases not matched to a gene. Germline CDR1 KGHSH, CDR2 LQKENI. The CDR3, as DNA: TGTGCCAGCTCACCACCGGGGGGGAAGGCCTTTCAAGAGACCCAGTACTTC. Encoded protein: CASSPPGGKAFQETQYF.

The chain has TRBV27 and TRBJ2-3, with no clear D. The CDR3 runs 15 residues. The germline V and J ends were trimmed by 4 bases and 2 bases, with 13 bases remaining between them. Germline CDR1 and CDR2: MNHEY and SMNVEV (reference sequence). The CDR3 sequence is CASSSVVRPTDTQYF. The CDR3 nucleotides read TGTGCCAGCAGTTCCGTGGTCAGACCCACAGATACGCAGTATTTT.

CDR3 sequence: CASLTGAATDTQYF. In DNA form, the CDR3 reads TGTGCCAGCCTTACAGGGGCCGCCACAGATACGCAGTATTTT. V is TRBV18 and J is TRBJ2-3; TRBD1 agrees at 7 bases. The CDR3 length is 14 residues. The trim removed 8 bases at V and 2 bases at J, leaving 7 bases unmatched. Germline loops: CDR1 KGHSH, CDR2 LQKENI.

This chain joins TRBV4-1 and TRBJ2-7; D is unclear. Germline values: CDR1 MGHRA, CDR2 YSYEKL. The CDR3 spans 17 residues. Trimming pared 1 base from V and 0 bases from J, leaving 16 bases between. Here the CDR3 DNA reads TGCGCCAGCAGCCAAGTGGGCCGACCTACGAGCTCCTACGAGCAGTACTTC. It codes for CASSQVGRPTSSYEQYF.

This clonotype has a handful of counts. The V gene is TRBV5-1, the J gene TRBJ1-1, with a possible D match to TRBD1 (6 bases). CDR3 length equals 15 residues. The V gene lost 4 bases and the J gene lost 9 bases, with 22 bases spanning the gap. CDR1 and CDR2 from the germline V gene are SGHRS and YFSETQ. CDR3 DNA sequence: TGCGCCAGCAGCCGGCTTAACCTTCGACAGGACCAAGCTTTCTTT. It translates to CASSRLNLRQDQAFF.

This clonotype came up a few times. The chain has TRBV7-7 and TRBJ1-1; tentatively, D is TRBD1 (5 bases). This CDR3 spans 15 amino acids. The V end lost 5 bases, the J end lost 1 base, and 14 bases lay between the germline ends. CDR1 SSHAT and CDR2 FNYEAQ come from the germline V gene (reference sequence). CDR3 coding DNA: TGTGCCAGCAGCCCGTGGGGAGGGGAGAACACTGAAGCTTTCTTT. Encoded protein: CASSPWGGENTEAFF.

In its sample, this clonotype was seen once. The chain couples TRBV10-3 to TRBJ2-7; 10 nucleotides match TRBD1. The V and J ends lost 8 bases and 12 bases, in that order; junction bases with no gene match: 7. The germline V gene encodes CDR1 ENHRY and CDR2 SYGVKD. This CDR3 spans 11 amino acids. The CDR3 DNA reads as TGTGCCATCGGCGGGGGGACAGGGGCGTACTTC. Encoded protein: CAIGGGTGAYF.

The chain carries TRBV29-1 and TRBJ2-3; D is possibly TRBD1 (5 bases). The germline V and J ends were trimmed by 1 base and 4 bases, with 15 bases remaining between them. The CDR3 runs to 15 residues. Per germline, CDR1 SQVTM and CDR2 ANQGSEA. CDR3 nucleotides: TGCAGCGTTGAAGGATCTGATAGGGGCGCAGATACGCAGTATTTT. It is translated as CSVEGSDRGADTQYF.

The V call is TRBV12-3 or TRBV12-4, the J call TRBJ2-5, with D possibly being TRBD1 or TRBD2 (5 bases each). The length of the CDR3 is 16 residues. Between the trimmed V and J ends, which lost 3 bases and 0 bases, there was a span of 14 bases. This CDR3 is CASSLGELRYQETQYF. CDR3 DNA: TGTGCCAGCAGTTTGGGGGAGCTCCGGTACCAAGAGACCCAGTACTTC.

The rearrangement joins TRBV20-1 to TRBJ2-5; 8 positions match TRBD1. In germline, CDR1 is DFQATT, CDR2 SNEGSKA (reference sequence). With V trimmed by 3 bases and J by 5 bases, 23 bases remained unmatched. This CDR3 contains 19 residues. The CDR3: CSASARGLVRAHGRETQYF. In DNA form, the CDR3 reads TGCAGTGCTAGCGCCAGGGGGCTAGTGAGAGCCCACGGGCGGGAGACCCAGTACTTC.

This clonotype has only a few counts. J is TRBJ2-3 and V is TRBV4-2; TRBD2 matches 10 bases. Per the germline V gene, CDR1 is LGHNA and CDR2 is YNFKEQ. J lost 5 bases, V lost 0 bases, and 5 bases had no gene match. The length of the CDR3 is 16 residues. CDR3 DNA: TGTGCCAGCAGCCAAGAACCTAGCGGGGGAGGAGATACGCAGTATTTT. It specifies CASSQEPSGGGDTQYF.

The chain has TRBV18 and TRBJ2-1; a weak D match, TRBD2 (7 bases). CDR1 is KGHSH and CDR2 is LQKENI in the germline V gene. Trimming took off 3 bases at V and 0 bases at J, with 15 bases between the two ends. This CDR3 contains 17 residues. CDR3 DNA: TGTGCCAGCTCACCCGGCGGGGGCCTAAGCTCCTACAATGAGCAGTTCTTC. Its translation: CASSPGGGLSSYNEQFF.

This clonotype appeared a few times. V and J are TRBV7-9 and TRBJ2-5; D gene unclear. There are 16 residues in the CDR3. The V gene's germline CDR1 is SEHNR and CDR2 FQNEAQ (reference sequence). With 3 bases removed from V and 1 base from J, the gap between germline ends came to 15 bases. This chain's CDR3 is CASSFLAHAGQETQYF. In nucleotides, the CDR3 is TGTGCCAGCAGCTTCCTCGCGCATGCAGGCCAAGAGACCCAGTACTTC.

This clonotype has a handful of counts. As DNA, the CDR3 is TGCGCCAGCAGCCAAGATCAGGACGGATCCTACGAGCAGTACTTC. It is translated as CASSQDQDGSYEQYF. The chain employs TRBV4-1 and TRBJ2-7; no firm D call. V shed 0 bases and J shed 1 base, with 10 bases lying between them. CDR1 is MGHRA, CDR2 YSYEKL, per germline. The CDR3 is made up of 15 amino acids.

The V call is TRBV7-9, the J call TRBJ2-3; 10 bases agree with TRBD2. Germline assignment: CDR1 SEHNR and CDR2 FQNEAQ (reference sequence). The trim removed 3 bases at V and 6 bases at J, leaving 9 bases unmatched. CDR3 size: 16 residues. The CDR3 region has the DNA TGTGCCAGCAGCTTTGTGATAGCGGGGGGCCTCGATACGCAGTATTTT. Its protein product is CASSFVIAGGLDTQYF.

V is TRBV20-1 and J is TRBJ2-3; weak D call: TRBD1 (6 bases). Trimming shortened V by 7 bases and J by 4 bases, and 12 bases separated the two germline ends. The CDR3 sequence is 12 residues long. CDR1 and CDR2 (germline): DFQATT, SNEGSKA (reference sequence). CDR3 DNA: TGCAGTGGGTGCAGGGGCCCAGATACGCAGTATTTT. It encodes CSGCRGPDTQYF.

In this sample, this clonotype turned up a few times. This chain uses TRBV20-1 with TRBJ2-1; the match to TRBD2 covers 7 bases. CDR3 size: 16 residues. Per the germline V gene, CDR1 is DFQATT and CDR2 is SNEGSKA (reference sequence). Trimming at V came to 0 bases and at J to 0 bases, leaving 5 bases not matched to a gene. The CDR3 loop is CSAREPAGRSYNEQFF. CDR3 in DNA: TGCAGTGCTAGAGAACCAGCGGGGCGCTCCTACAATGAGCAGTTCTTC.

The J gene is TRBJ2-7, the V gene TRBV5-1; no clear D. CDR3 size: 13 residues. V dropped 1 base and J dropped 3 bases, with 8 bases sitting between them. In germline, CDR1 is SGHRS, CDR2 YFSETQ. The CDR3 coding sequence is TGCGCCAGCAGCTTGACAGTGGGCTACGAGCAGTACTTC. Translated: CASSLTVGYEQYF.

The chain combines TRBV7-3 with TRBJ2-5, with a weak D call TRBD2 (7 bases). Trimming stripped 5 bases from V and 2 bases from J, with 15 bases between. The CDR3 runs 15 residues. Germline assignment: CDR1 SGHTA and CDR2 FQGTGA. CDR3 sequence reads: CASSPWAGAQETQYF. CDR3 nucleotides: TGTGCCAGCAGCCCATGGGCGGGGGCACAAGAGACCCAGTACTTC.

J is TRBJ2-3 and V is TRBV5-1; no firm D call. The CDR3 has 13 residues. Between the trimmed V and J ends, which lost 5 bases and 1 base, there was a span of 8 bases. Germline-derived CDR1 and CDR2 are SGHRS and YFSETQ. The CDR3 nucleotides are TGCGCCAGCAGTAAGTGGGGCACAGATACGCAGTATTTT. This sequence encodes CASSKWGTDTQYF.

The chain has TRBV29-1 and TRBJ2-3; perhaps TRBD1 as D (5 bases). Germline CDR1 is SQVTM and CDR2 is ANQGSEA. Trimming stripped 3 bases from V and 4 bases from J, with 17 bases between. The CDR3 extends over 15 amino acids. Here the CDR3 DNA reads TGCAGCGTTGACCGCAGGCAGGGTCGCGCAGATACGCAGTATTTT. Protein: CSVDRRQGRADTQYF.

CDR3 nucleotides: TGCGCCAGCAGCGCGCTAGAAGGACGCTACAATGAGCAGTTCTTC. As protein: CASSALEGRYNEQFF. The rearrangement joins TRBV5-1 to TRBJ2-1, with D unclear. Germline loops: CDR1 SGHRS, CDR2 YFSETQ. The CDR3 extends over 15 amino acids. The germline V and J ends were trimmed by 4 bases and 3 bases, with 14 bases remaining between them.

The chain employs TRBV12-3 or TRBV12-4 and TRBJ1-1; no definite D call. There are 13 residues in the CDR3. V lost 4 bases and J 11 bases, leaving 17 bases between the germline ends. The CDR3 DNA reads as TGTGCCAGCAGTTCTCTTAGGACCACGGGCGCTTTCTTT. Encoded protein: CASSSLRTTGAFF.

The chain links TRBV25-1 to TRBJ2-5, with D possibly TRBD2 on 6 matching bases. The germline V gene has CDR1 MGHDK and CDR2 SYGVNS. Trimming shortened V by 6 bases and J by 4 bases, and 21 bases separated the two germline ends. The CDR3 totals 16 residues. CDR3 region: CASRGWRLGYGETQYF. The CDR3 nucleotides are TGTGCCAGCAGAGGTTGGCGACTAGGGTACGGAGAGACCCAGTACTTC.

This clonotype was found a few times. This chain connects TRBV12-3 or TRBV12-4 to TRBJ1-2; D ambiguous. Trimming left V 10 bases short and J 3 bases short, with 18 bases between. This CDR3 comprises 14 residues. The CDR3 loop reads CAILWASWYYGYTF. In DNA form, the CDR3 reads TGTGCCATACTCTGGGCCTCGTGGTACTATGGCTACACCTTC.